The sequence of this T cell receptor beta chain was determined in a study of patients and donors after allogeneic stem cell transplantation. The V and J ends lost 0 bases and 0 bases respectively, with 7 bases between them. The germline gives CDR1 LGHNA, CDR2 YSLEER. The CDR3 totals 15 residues. TCRdb called the RT-PCR reads again in MiXCR, with one record for every CDR3 protein. Counted here are 150,000 to 200,000 distinct CDR3 sequences, roughly 31% occurring once; the ten biggest clones make up about 3.3%. This clonotype came up many times. Sequencing was performed on blood, either unsorted or a sorted T cell fraction (not recorded which). V usage is TRBV4-3 and J usage is TRBJ2-3; tentatively, D is TRBD2 (6 bases). The receptor's source is a human donor who was either an allogeneic HSCT recipient or a stem cell or donor lymphocyte infusion donor (not recorded which). It is not recorded whose cells these are; they may come from a transplant donor. The CDR3 reads CASSQDLASTDTQYF. The CDR3 bases are TGCGCCAGCAGCCAAGACCTAGCGAGCACAGATACGCAGTATTTT.